The 17 T cell receptor beta chains given below trace back to one sample, sequenced in a study of blood T cell repertoires in COVID-19. Produced via immunoSEQ multiplex PCR; TCRdb's table is partial and in-frame only. Of approximately 480,000 clones in the sample, roughly nine tenths were seen once. Sequencing was carried out using peripheral blood. The source of these receptors is a man between 18 and 35 years old with COVID-19, enrolled during active disease.

V gene TRBV4-1 combines with J gene TRBJ2-7; maybe TRBD1 (6 bases). CDR1 MGHRA and CDR2 YSYEKL come from the germline V gene. The CDR3 loop spans 13 amino acids. V was trimmed by 3 bases and J by 3 bases, leaving 9 bases between them. The CDR3 here is CASSQTGVYEQYF. Written as DNA, the CDR3 is TGCGCCAGCAGCCAGACAGGAGTCTACGAGCAGTACTTC.

The CDR3 DNA follows: TGTGCCAGCAGCCCGATGACAGGGCAAAGAGCTTTCTTT. Protein product: CASSPMTGQRAFF. This chain uses TRBV13 with TRBJ1-1; 7 positions agree with TRBD1. In germline, CDR1 is PRHDT, CDR2 FYEKMQ (reference sequence). V dropped 5 bases and J dropped 10; count of bases not matched to a gene: 10. This CDR3 has 13 amino acids.

The chain employs TRBV5-1 and TRBJ2-2; D gene ambiguous. Germline CDR1 SGHRS, CDR2 YFSETQ. CDR3 length: 17 amino acids. V was trimmed by 0 bases and J by 2 bases, leaving 14 bases between them. The CDR3: CASSLAEEALNTGELFF. CDR3 nucleotides: TGCGCCAGCAGCTTGGCCGAAGAGGCCTTAAACACCGGGGAGCTGTTTTTT.

This clone appeared once. V gene TRBV24-1 combines with J gene TRBJ2-1; TRBD2 agrees at 14 bases. CDR1 is KGHDR, CDR2 SFDVKD, per germline. The length of the CDR3 is 18 residues. The V segment lost 4 bases and the J segment 1 base; nucleotides outside the gene matches: 5. CDR3 coding DNA: TGTGCCACCAGTGACCCGACTAGCGGGAGGGGATCCTACAATGAGCAGTTCTTC. It encodes CATSDPTSGRGSYNEQFF.

The chain joins TRBV15 to TRBJ2-5; 11 bases are a match to TRBD2. The CDR3 is 15 amino acids. V trimming: 8 bases; J trimming: 7 bases; junction bases outside the gene matches: 12. CDR1 and CDR2 (germline): LNHNV, YYDKDF (reference sequence). For the CDR3, the DNA is TGTGCCACCCTTAGCGGGGGGGCCTCTAAAGGGACCCAGTACTTC. Protein: CATLSGGASKGTQYF.

The rearrangement links TRBV7-8 to TRBJ2-7; D is possibly TRBD2 (6 bases). Germline CDR1 and CDR2: SGHVS and FQNEAQ. V gave up 5 bases and J gave up 1 base, with 12 bases separating them. The CDR3 sequence is 14 residues long. The CDR3 coding sequence is TGTGCCAGCAGCGGGGGGACTCAGTCCTACGAGCAGTACTTC. This codes for CASSGGTQSYEQYF.

V usage is TRBV11-2 and J usage is TRBJ2-3, with 7 nucleotides matching TRBD1. Unmatched junction bases numbered 7, after V lost 5 bases and J lost 2 bases. Germline V lookup: CDR1 SGHAT, CDR2 FQNNGV. The CDR3 loop spans 15 amino acids. CDR3 nucleotides: TGTGCCAGCAGCACTCAGACAGGGCCCACAGATACGCAGTATTTT. Translated: CASSTQTGPTDTQYF. Full variable domain (rest looked up from reference TRBV11-2 and TRBJ2-3): EAGVAQSPRYKIIEKRQSVAFWCNPISGHATLYWYQQILGQGPKLLIQFQNNGVVDDSQLPKDRFSAERLKGVDSTLKIQPAKLEDSAVYLCASSTQTGPTDTQYFGPGTRLTVL.

This clone was counted once. J is TRBJ1-2 and V is TRBV6-5; the D gene is possibly TRBD1 (5 bases). Per germline, CDR1 MNHEY and CDR2 SVGAGI. CDR3 size: 15 residues. V shed 5 bases and J shed 8 bases, with 21 bases lying between them. The CDR3 DNA reads as TGTGCCAGCAGTCCACCCTCAGGGAGGGAGAGCGGCTACACCTTC. This translates into CASSPPSGRESGYTF.

V is TRBV10-2 and J is TRBJ1-1; TRBD1 is a possible D gene (5 bases). Per the germline V gene, CDR1 is WSHSY and CDR2 is SAAADI. This CDR3 comprises 14 residues. V was pared by 5 bases and J by 4 bases, with 14 bases between. The CDR3 DNA reads TGCGCCAGCAGTATCTCCAGGGAGGGCACTGAAGCTTTCTTT. Translated: CASSISREGTEAFF.

V and J are TRBV5-4 and TRBJ2-4, with TRBD2 identical over 9 bases. V lost 0 bases to trimming and J lost 5 bases; unmatched junction nucleotides: 0. The CDR3 runs 14 residues. Germline CDR1 is SGHNT and CDR2 is YYREEE (reference sequence). The CDR3 reads CASSLGLAENIQYF. CDR3 nucleotides: TGTGCCAGCAGCTTGGGACTAGCGGAAAACATTCAGTACTTC.

This clone was counted once. The rearrangement uses TRBV5-5 and TRBJ2-5; TRBD2 aligns across 7 bases. Germline V gene data show CDR1 as SGHKS and CDR2 as YYEKEE (reference sequence). This CDR3 spans 13 amino acids. J was trimmed by 6 bases and V by 0 bases; bases with no gene match: 2. CDR3: CASSLDGRQTQYF. Here the CDR3 DNA reads TGTGCCAGCAGCTTGGACGGGAGGCAGACCCAGTACTTC.

The V gene is TRBV27, the J gene TRBJ1-3, with 8 bases aligning to TRBD1. This CDR3 is built from 16 residues. Germline V gene data show CDR1 as MNHEY and CDR2 as SMNVEV (reference sequence). V lost 6 bases, J lost 1 base, and 8 bases stayed unmatched. Written as DNA, the CDR3 is TGTGCCAGCAGCTCCGCGGGACAGGTATCTGGAAACACCATATATTTT. It is translated as CASSSAGQVSGNTIYF.

V gene TRBV11-3 combines with J gene TRBJ2-7, with 8 nucleotides matching TRBD2. Germline V CDR1 and CDR2: SGHNT, YENEEA. V trimming: 4 bases; J trimming: 6 bases; junction bases outside the gene matches: 8. The CDR3 has 14 residues. The CDR3 region has the DNA TGTGCCAGCAGCTCGGGCGGGAGGATCGGCGAGCAGTACTTC. The encoded protein is CASSSGGRIGEQYF.

The rearrangement uses TRBV2 and TRBJ2-1, with a possible D match to TRBD1 (6 bases). The V and J ends lost 2 bases and 6 bases respectively, with 11 bases between them. This CDR3 has 14 amino acids. The germline V gene encodes CDR1 SNHLY and CDR2 FYNNEI. CDR3 bases: TGTGCCAGCAGTGAATTTTCAGGGGCCAATGAGCAGTTCTTC. Translating it yields CASSEFSGANEQFF.

This chain joins TRBV7-9 and TRBJ2-3, with 7 bases fitting TRBD2. V was pared by 5 bases and J by 2 bases, with 4 bases of the junction left unmatched. CDR1 is SEHNR and CDR2 is FQNEAQ in the germline V gene (reference sequence). The CDR3 has 14 amino acids. This CDR3 is CASSPGGLTDTQYF. CDR3 sequence (DNA): TGTGCCAGCAGCCCGGGGGGTCTCACAGATACGCAGTATTTT. Based on the CDR3 plus reference TRBV7-9 and TRBJ2-3, the full variable domain is DTGVSQNPRHKITKRGQNVTFRCDPISEHNRLYWYRQTLGQGPEFLTYFQNEAQLEKSRLLSDRFSAERPKGSFSTLEIQRTEQGDSAMYLCASSPGGLTDTQYFGPGTRLTVL.

CDR3 loop: CASSPSLDQELFF. CDR3 DNA sequence: TGTGCCAGCAGCCCATCACTAGACCAGGAGCTGTTTTTT. The chain uses TRBV7-2 and TRBJ2-2; D is possibly TRBD2 (5 bases). With 5 bases removed from V and 10 bases from J, the gap between germline ends came to 14 bases. Germline lookup yields CDR1 SGHTA and CDR2 FQGNSA. CDR3 length equals 13 residues. Using reference TRBV7-2 and TRBJ2-2 for the parts outside the CDR3, the full variable domain is GAGVSQSPSNKVTEKGKDVELRCDPISGHTALYWYRQSLGQGLEFLIYFQGNSAPDKSGLPSDRFSAERTGGSVSTLTIQRTQQEDSAVYLCASSPSLDQELFFGEGSRLTVL.

The chain employs TRBV6-6 and TRBJ2-6; perhaps TRBD1 as D (6 bases). The CDR3 has 17 amino acids. The ends were cut back, 5 bases at V and 0 bases at J, with 14 bases in the middle. Germline V gene data show CDR1 as MNHNY and CDR2 as SVGAGI (reference sequence). CDR3 sequence: CASSRRDTYSGANVLTF. CDR3 bases: TGTGCCAGCAGTCGACGGGACACTTACTCTGGGGCCAACGTCCTGACTTTC.